There are many counts of the clone carrying this T cell receptor beta chain. What it binds is not known. Trimming took 4 bases from V and 7 from J, leaving 15 bases between them. Germline V lookup: CDR1 SGHRS, CDR2 YFSETQ. CDR3 length: 14 amino acids. 2 million unsorted PBMCs were stored in RNAlater at -80 °C before RNA extraction. The yield of each sequencing run was over 160 million TCR-beta sequences from 15-18 subjects. One entry per CDR3 protein, called by TCRdb with MiXCR from the 5' RACE reads. The table includes about 59,000 distinct CDR3 sequences, under 4.5% detected once. This entry comes from a study of neurological immune-mediated disorders. Background on the study: Multiple sclerosis patients (n of about 35) included roughly 30 with relapsing-remitting and 3 with secondary progressive disease. General observations from the study: The greatest TCR clonal expansion occurred in HTLV-1-associated myelopathy and the least in multiple sclerosis, which fell below healthy controls.

The rearrangement links TRBV5-1 to TRBJ1-5; TRBD1 is a possible D gene (6 bases). This TCR came from a woman younger than 45 with multiple sclerosis. The material sequenced was PBMCs. CDR3 in amino acids: CASSLDGGQQPQHF. Written as DNA, the CDR3 is TGCGCCAGCAGCCTGGATGGGGGGCAACAGCCCCAGCATTTT.